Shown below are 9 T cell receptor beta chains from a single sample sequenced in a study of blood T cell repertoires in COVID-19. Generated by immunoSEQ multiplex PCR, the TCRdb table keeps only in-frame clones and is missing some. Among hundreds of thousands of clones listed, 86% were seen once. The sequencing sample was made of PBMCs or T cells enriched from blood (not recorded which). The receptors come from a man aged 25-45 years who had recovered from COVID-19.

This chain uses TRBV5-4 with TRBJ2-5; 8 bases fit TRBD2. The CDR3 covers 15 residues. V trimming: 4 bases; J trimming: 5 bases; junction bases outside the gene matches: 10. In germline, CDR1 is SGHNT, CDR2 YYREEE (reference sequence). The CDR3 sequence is CASSPPGGAGETQYF. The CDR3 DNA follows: TGTGCCAGCAGCCCCCCCGGGGGGGCGGGGGAGACCCAGTACTTC. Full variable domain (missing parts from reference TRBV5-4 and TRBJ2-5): ETGVTQSPTHLIKTRGQQVTLRCSSQSGHNTVSWYQQALGQGPQFIFQYYREEENGRGNFPPRFSGLQFPNYSSELNVNALELDDSALYLCASSPPGGAGETQYFGPGTRLLVL.

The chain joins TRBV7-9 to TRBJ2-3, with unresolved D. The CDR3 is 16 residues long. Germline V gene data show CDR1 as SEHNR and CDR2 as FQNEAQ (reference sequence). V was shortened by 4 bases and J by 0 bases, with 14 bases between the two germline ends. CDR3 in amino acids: CASSSLGAASTDTQYF. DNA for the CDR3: TGTGCCAGCAGCTCACTCGGAGCAGCTAGCACAGATACGCAGTATTTT. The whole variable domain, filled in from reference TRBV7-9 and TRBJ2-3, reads DTGVSQNPRHKITKRGQNVTFRCDPISEHNRLYWYRQTLGQGPEFLTYFQNEAQLEKSRLLSDRFSAERPKGSFSTLEIQRTEQGDSAMYLCASSSLGAASTDTQYFGPGTRLTVL.

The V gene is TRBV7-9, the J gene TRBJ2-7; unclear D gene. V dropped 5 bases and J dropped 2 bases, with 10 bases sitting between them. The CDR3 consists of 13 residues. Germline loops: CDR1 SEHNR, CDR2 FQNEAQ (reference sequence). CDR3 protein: CASSHDKAYEQYF. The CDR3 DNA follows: TGTGCCAGCAGCCATGACAAGGCCTACGAGCAGTACTTC.

The CDR3 spells CASRDRGDYGYTF. DNA for the CDR3: TGTGCCAGTAGGGACAGGGGGGACTATGGCTACACCTTC. The chain employs TRBV19 and TRBJ1-2; 10 bases agree with TRBD1. Germline loops: CDR1 LNHDA, CDR2 SQIVND (reference sequence). The CDR3 has 13 residues. V trimming: 6 bases; J trimming: 3 bases; junction bases outside the gene matches: 1.

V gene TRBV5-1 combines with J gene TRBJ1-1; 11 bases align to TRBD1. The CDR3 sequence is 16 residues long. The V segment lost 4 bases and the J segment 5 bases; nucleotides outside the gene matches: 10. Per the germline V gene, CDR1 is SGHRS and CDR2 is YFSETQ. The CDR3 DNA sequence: TGCGCCAGCAGCCCGATCCAGGGACAGGGGGTAACTGAAGCTTTCTTT. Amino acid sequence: CASSPIQGQGVTEAFF.

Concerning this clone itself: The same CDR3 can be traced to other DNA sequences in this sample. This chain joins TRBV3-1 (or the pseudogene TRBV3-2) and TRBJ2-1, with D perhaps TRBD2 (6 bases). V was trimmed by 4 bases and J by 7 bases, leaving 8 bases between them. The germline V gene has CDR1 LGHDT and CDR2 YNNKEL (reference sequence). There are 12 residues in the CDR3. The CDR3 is CASSLGGNEQFF. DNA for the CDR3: TGTGCCAGCAGCCTCGGAGGGAATGAGCAGTTCTTC.

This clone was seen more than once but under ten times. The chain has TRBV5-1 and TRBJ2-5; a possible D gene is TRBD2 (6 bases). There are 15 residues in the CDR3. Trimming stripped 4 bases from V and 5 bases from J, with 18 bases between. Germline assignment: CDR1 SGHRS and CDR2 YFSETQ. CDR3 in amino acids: CASSEQDPAGETQYF. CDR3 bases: TGCGCCAGCAGCGAACAGGACCCGGCGGGGGAGACCCAGTACTTC.

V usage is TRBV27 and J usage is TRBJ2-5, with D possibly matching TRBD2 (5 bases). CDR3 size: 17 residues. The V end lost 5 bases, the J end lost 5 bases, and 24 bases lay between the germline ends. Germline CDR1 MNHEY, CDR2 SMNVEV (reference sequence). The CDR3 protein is CASSPERVKSGTETQYF. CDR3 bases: TGTGCCAGCAGTCCCGAGAGGGTAAAGAGTGGAACGGAGACCCAGTACTTC.

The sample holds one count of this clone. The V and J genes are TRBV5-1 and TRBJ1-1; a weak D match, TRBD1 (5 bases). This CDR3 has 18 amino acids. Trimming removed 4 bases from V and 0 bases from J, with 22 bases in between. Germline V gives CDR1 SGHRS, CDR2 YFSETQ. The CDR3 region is CASSATGGSLWMNTEAFF. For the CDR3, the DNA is TGCGCCAGCAGCGCCACTGGGGGGTCCCTTTGGATGAACACTGAAGCTTTCTTT.